The entry below gives a single T cell receptor beta chain sequence along with its context. This clonotype is judged medium-sized (0.01 to 0.1%). The antigen it binds to is not known. Nothing much larger sits one base from this clone, and base qualities are not available. Sequencing was carried out with an Illumina MiSeq. The public reads were run again by TCRdb, first through fastp at Q25 and then through MiXCR, and only productive beta chains were kept. Identical CDR3 protein sequences are pooled into one entry, listed with their most common genes and DNA. For this sample the table gives some 2,000 distinct CDR3 sequences, of which around 30% were detected only once. The ten largest account for about 8.8% of the sample. The study profiled TCR repertoires of CD4+ T cells collected through bronchoalveolar lavage. The data were taken from a study of lung T cells in sarcoidosis with Löfgren's syndrome (dated by TCRdb to between 2016 and 2019). For the wider study: Sarcoidosis was characterized as a granulomatous disease that is mostly pulmonary, in which CD4+ T cells accumulate in bronchoalveolar lavage fluid. The repertoire analyses concentrated on Lofgren's syndrome patients.

Overall study outcomes, separate from this receptor: In alphabeta pairing analysis, TRAV12-1 was found to pair preferentially with TRBV2, and CDR3 homology was shown by the resulting paired TCRs. Multiple Lofgren's syndrome patients were reported to share TRAV12-1 and TRBV2 CDR3 motifs, a finding that suggests public CD4+ TCR repertoires. Compared with control subjects, Lofgren's syndrome patients were reported to have TRAV12-1 and TRBV2 as the most expanded V gene segments. Recognition of a sarcoidosis-associated antigen was only suggested, and the antigen itself remained putative and was not identified.

In the germline V gene, CDR1 corresponds to SGHAT and CDR2 to FQNNGV. V is clipped by 2 bases and J by 1 base, and the sequence between their germline boundaries is 11 bases long. Including the terminal cysteine and phenylalanine, the CDR3 comprises 15 residues. Kept here is only the CDR3 DNA, which spans 45 bases and is read in frame from base 1. This sequence originates from a human donor with sarcoidosis (Löfgren's syndrome or another form), or a control subject (not recorded which). Sequenced material: CD4+ T cells from bronchoalveolar lavage. The receptor chain draws on TRBV11-2 and TRBJ2-5, with the D gene uncertain. The DNA sequence is given as TGTGCCAGCAGCTTACAACCAATAATCCAAGAGACCCAGTACTTC. Its coded protein is CASSLQPIIQETQYF. When the CDR3 is completed using the reference TRBV11-2 and TRBJ2-5 genes on either side, the full variable domain is EAGVAQSPRYKIIEKRQSVAFWCNPISGHATLYWYQQILGQGPKLLIQFQNNGVVDDSQLPKDRFSAERLKGVDSTLKIQPAKLEDSAVYLCASSLQPIIQETQYFGPGTRLLVL.